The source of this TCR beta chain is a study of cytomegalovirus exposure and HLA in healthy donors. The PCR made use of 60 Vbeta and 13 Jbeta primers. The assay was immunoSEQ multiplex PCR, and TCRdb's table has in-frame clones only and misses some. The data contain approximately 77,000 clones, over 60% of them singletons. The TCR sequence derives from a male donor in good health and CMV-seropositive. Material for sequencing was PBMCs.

The CDR3: CASSQVMGQGAFGYTF. The CDR3, as DNA: TGCGCCAGCAGCCAAGTTATGGGACAGGGGGCTTTTGGCTACACCTTC. The chain carries TRBV4-1 and TRBJ1-2, with 12 positions matching TRBD1. The CDR3 sequence is 16 residues long. The V gene's germline CDR1 is MGHRA and CDR2 YSYEKL. V shed 1 base and J 7 bases; nucleotides not matched to a gene: 7.